This TCR beta chain is from a study of cytomegalovirus exposure and HLA in healthy donors. Amplification used 60 Vbeta primers and 13 Jbeta primers. Libraries were prepared by immunoSEQ multiplex PCR; TCRdb keeps only in-frame clonotypes and omits some of them. The table includes 80,000 to 95,000 clones, around 67% detected once. Per the germline V gene, CDR1 is SGHVS and CDR2 is FQNEAQ. The CDR3 has 16 residues. With V trimmed by 5 bases and J by 1 base, 7 bases remained unmatched. The sequence was collected from a human donor in good health. The sequenced sample was PBMCs. The rearrangement links TRBV7-8 to TRBJ2-5, with TRBD2 identical over 10 bases. The DNA of the CDR3 is TGTGCCAGCAGCCCGGTTCCTAGCGGGGGCCAAGAGACCCAGTACTTC. Its translation is CASSPVPSGGQETQYF.